These 13 T cell receptor beta chains came from one sample sequenced in a study of cytomegalovirus exposure and HLA in healthy donors. Use of 60 Vbeta and 13 Jbeta primers characterized the PCR. Measured with immunoSEQ multiplex PCR; TCRdb has only the in-frame clones, and not every one. The repertoire holds roughly 150,000 clones, with around 80% as singletons. Sequences were obtained from PBMCs. Receptors were obtained from a man aged 30 to 39 in good health.

This clone was counted once. J is TRBJ2-5 and V is TRBV6-1, with D perhaps matching TRBD2 (7 bases). The CDR3 has 14 residues. Deletions cut 2 bases from V and 11 bases from J, with 18 bases between. The germline V gene has CDR1 MNHNS and CDR2 SASEGT. CDR3 sequence: CASSEWTALREQYF. The CDR3 coding sequence is TGTGCCAGCAGTGAATGGACAGCCCTGCGGGAGCAGTACTTC.

CDR3 nucleotides: TGTGCCACACAGGGTATTTATGGCTACACCTTC. Translation: CATQGIYGYTF. This chain uses TRBV6-5 with TRBJ1-2; D may be TRBD1 (6 bases). The CDR3 length is 11 residues. Germline V gives CDR1 MNHEY, CDR2 SVGAGI. V lost 10 bases and J 5 bases, leaving 11 bases between the germline ends.

The gene calls are TRBV27 and TRBJ1-6; D is unclear. This CDR3 spans 14 amino acids. Germline CDR1 MNHEY, CDR2 SMNVEV (reference sequence). V lost 3 bases and J lost 4, with 7 bases in between. Written as DNA, the CDR3 is TGTGCCAGCAGTTTGGGCCGATATAATTCACCCCTCCACTTT. Translating it yields CASSLGRYNSPLHF.

CDR3 amino acids: CASSNPGQANTEAFF. The CDR3 nucleotides are TGTGCCAGCAGTAATCCCGGACAAGCGAACACTGAAGCTTTCTTT. The chain is built from TRBV6-6 and TRBJ1-1; a possible D gene is TRBD1 (5 bases). V lost 5 bases and J 1 base, leaving 14 bases between the germline ends. CDR1 and CDR2 (germline): MNHNY, SVGAGI (reference sequence). CDR3 length: 15 amino acids.

The V gene is TRBV4-1, the J gene TRBJ2-3, with D maybe TRBD2 (6 bases). There are 18 residues in the CDR3. Per the germline V gene, CDR1 is MGHRA and CDR2 is YSYEKL. Trimming left V 1 base short and J 1 base short, with 18 bases between. This CDR3 is CASSQVAGRRIGTDTQYF. CDR3 in DNA: TGCGCCAGCAGCCAAGTCGCGGGACGCCGTATCGGCACAGATACGCAGTATTTT.

The V gene is TRBV6-6, the J gene TRBJ2-5, with TRBD2 matching 9 bases. From germline, CDR1 is MNHNY and CDR2 SVGAGI (reference sequence). The CDR3 extends over 16 amino acids. The trim removed 7 bases at V and 2 bases at J, leaving 11 bases unmatched. Written as DNA, the CDR3 is TGTGCCAGCACCCGCGGAGTTCTAGCGGGGCAAGAGACCCAGTACTTC. Residues: CASTRGVLAGQETQYF.

This clone was seen once. The gene calls are TRBV5-6 and TRBJ2-7; a possible D gene is TRBD2 (6 bases). Per germline, CDR1 SGHDT and CDR2 YYEEEE. The CDR3 has 14 residues. Trimming removed 0 bases from V and 7 bases from J, with 14 bases in between. CDR3 in amino acids: CASSLERASLEQYF. CDR3 nucleotide sequence: TGTGCCAGCAGCTTGGAGCGGGCCTCTTTGGAGCAGTACTTC.

The rearrangement links TRBV10-1 to TRBJ2-3; 7 positions match TRBD1. CDR1 and CDR2 from the germline V gene are WNHNN and SYGVQD (reference sequence). This CDR3 spans 22 amino acids. V lost 0 bases to trimming and J lost 2 bases; unmatched junction nucleotides: 23. CDR3 in DNA: TGCGCCAGCAGTGAGTCGGCATACTCTGGGACAGTAACCCCGTCGGACACAGATACGCAGTATTTT. Translated, it gives CASSESAYSGTVTPSDTDTQYF.

This chain links TRBV19 with TRBJ1-3; D is unclear. This CDR3 comprises 14 residues. Trimming left V 7 bases short and J 0 bases short, with 10 bases between. Per the germline V gene, CDR1 is LNHDA and CDR2 is SQIVND (reference sequence). Here the CDR3 reads CASTLGLSGNTIYF. In DNA form, the CDR3 reads TGTGCCAGTACTCTTGGGCTCTCTGGAAACACCATATATTTT.

This sequence joins TRBV28 and TRBJ1-1, with D maybe TRBD1 (6 bases). Between the trimmed V and J ends, which lost 3 bases and 1 base, there was a span of 15 bases. The CDR3 runs to 16 residues. From germline, CDR1 is MDHEN and CDR2 SYDVKM. The CDR3, as DNA: TGTGCCAGCAGTTTGGGAGCCGGGACAACGAACACTGAAGCTTTCTTT. Its protein is CASSLGAGTTNTEAFF.

V and J are TRBV6-1 and TRBJ1-5, with D unresolved. V lost 0 bases and J lost 3, with 9 bases in between. This CDR3 is built from 15 residues. Germline V lookup: CDR1 MNHNS, CDR2 SASEGT. CDR3 bases: TGTGCCAGCAGTGAAGCGTTGGGCCCCAATCAGCCCCAGCATTTT. Translating gives CASSEALGPNQPQHF.

The rearrangement joins TRBV6-5 to TRBJ1-1; possibly TRBD1 for D (5 bases). The length of the CDR3 is 13 residues. Germline V gene sequence: CDR1 MNHEY, CDR2 SVGAGI. The V end was cut by 2 bases, the J end by 4 bases, with 8 bases between. CDR3 bases: TGTGCCAGCAGTTACGACAGAGTCACTGAAGCTTTCTTT. Translating it yields CASSYDRVTEAFF.

The gene calls are TRBV28 and TRBJ2-6; D call uncertain. There are 15 residues in the CDR3. Trimming cost V 1 base and J 1 base, with 5 bases left between them. Germline CDR1 and CDR2: MDHEN and SYDVKM. CDR3: CASSLSSSGANVLTF. CDR3 bases: TGTGCCAGCAGTTTATCGAGTTCTGGGGCCAACGTCCTGACTTTC.